The next 19 T cell receptor beta chains were all read from a single sample in a study of technical replicates of blood from a handful of donors. TCRdb keeps only in-frame clones here, not all; method: immunoSEQ multiplex PCR. The table has about 63,000 clones, 70% to 90% seen once. The sequencing input was PBMCs. Every receptor here comes from a human donor in good health. Some clones in this sample may be carry-over from other donors' samples.

The rearrangement uses TRBV30 and TRBJ2-5; the match to TRBD2 covers 7 bases. CDR1 and CDR2 (germline): GTSNPN, SVGIG (reference sequence). The V segment lost 3 bases and the J segment 2 bases; nucleotides outside the gene matches: 3. The CDR3 has 13 residues. The DNA of the CDR3 is TGTGCCTGGAGCCCGGGACTACAAGAGACCCAGTACTTC. It specifies CAWSPGLQETQYF.

This clone was detected a few times. The V call is TRBV10-3, the J call TRBJ1-2; D gene ambiguous. CDR1 and CDR2 (germline): ENHRY, SYGVKD. V lost 6 bases and J 3 bases, leaving 8 bases between the germline ends. The CDR3 covers 12 residues. CDR3 DNA sequence: TGTGCCATCAGCACTTCGGACTATGGCTACACCTTC. This gives the protein CAISTSDYGYTF.

The genes are TRBV30 and TRBJ2-7; a possible D gene is TRBD2 (6 bases). The CDR3 runs to 12 residues. V was pared by 0 bases and J by 7 bases, with 10 bases between. Looked up from germline, CDR1 is GTSNPN and CDR2 is SVGIG (reference sequence). This chain's CDR3 is CAWSVAGLEQYF. CDR3 in DNA: TGTGCCTGGAGTGTAGCGGGTCTTGAGCAGTACTTC. Full variable domain (outside the CDR3, taken from reference TRBV30 and TRBJ2-7): SQTIHQWPATLVQPVGSPLSLECTVEGTSNPNLYWYRQAAGRGLQLLFYSVGIGQISSEVPQNLSASRPQDRQFILSSKKLLLSDSGFYLCAWSVAGLEQYFGPGTRLTVT.

The chain carries TRBV6-5 and TRBJ1-3, with a weak D call TRBD1 (6 bases). V lost 7 bases, J lost 2 bases, and 9 bases lay in between. Germline-derived CDR1 and CDR2 are MNHEY and SVGAGI. This CDR3 is 13 amino acids long. CDR3 region: CASTGTTGNTIYF. The CDR3 nucleotides are TGTGCCAGCACCGGGACAACTGGAAACACCATATATTTT.

The genes are TRBV6-6 and TRBJ1-5; weak D call: TRBD1 (5 bases). Trimming took 0 bases from V and 6 from J, leaving 9 bases between them. The CDR3 is made up of 14 amino acids. From germline, CDR1 is MNHNY and CDR2 SVGAGI (reference sequence). The CDR3 region has the DNA TGTGCCAGCAGTTACTCAGGGGTGGCTCAGCCCCAGCATTTT. This translates into CASSYSGVAQPQHF.

This chain links TRBV25-1 with TRBJ1-1, with 7 bases matching TRBD1. Trimming at V came to 3 bases and at J to 10 bases, leaving 8 bases not matched to a gene. This CDR3 spans 13 amino acids. CDR1 is MGHDK and CDR2 is SYGVNS in the germline V gene. The CDR3 DNA sequence: TGTGCCAGCAGTGAGTACTCACAGGGGCGAGCTTTCTTT. Its translation: CASSEYSQGRAFF.

The CDR3 DNA follows: TGTGCCTGGACAGGGTCTAGCACAGATACGCAGTATTTT. As protein: CAWTGSSTDTQYF. The chain carries TRBV30 and TRBJ2-3, with a possible D match to TRBD1 (5 bases). This CDR3 region has 13 residues. Per germline, CDR1 GTSNPN and CDR2 SVGIG (reference sequence). V was trimmed by 4 bases and J by 0 bases, leaving 8 bases between them.

This rearrangement joins TRBV27 to TRBJ2-1; 7 positions agree with TRBD2. Per the germline V gene, CDR1 is MNHEY and CDR2 is SMNVEV (reference sequence). This CDR3 region has 19 residues. V lost 0 bases to trimming and J lost 4 bases; unmatched junction nucleotides: 15. In DNA form, the CDR3 reads TGTGCCAGCAGTTTATCGCCGAGGGACCCCCGCGGGGGTTACAATGAGCAGTTCTTC. Its translation: CASSLSPRDPRGGYNEQFF.

The chain recombines TRBV2 with TRBJ1-3, with 8 bases lining up with TRBD1. CDR1 is SNHLY and CDR2 is FYNNEI in the germline V gene. Unmatched junction bases numbered 7, after V lost 2 bases and J lost 4 bases. The CDR3 runs 16 residues. The CDR3 DNA follows: TGTGCCAGCAGTGAATCGAGAAGGGACAGGGGAAACACCATATATTTT. Its translation: CASSESRRDRGNTIYF.

The chain links TRBV4-2 to TRBJ1-4; D not certain. The CDR3 is 15 residues long. The germline V gene encodes CDR1 LGHNA and CDR2 YNFKEQ. The V and J ends lost 4 bases and 4 bases respectively, with 13 bases between them. The CDR3, as DNA: TGTGCCAGCAGCCCGTTAGACGGAGATAATGAAAAACTGTTTTTT. This translates into CASSPLDGDNEKLFF.

This rearrangement joins TRBV7-9 to TRBJ2-1; 8 bases align to TRBD1. CDR3 length equals 16 residues. After removal of 4 bases from V and 7 bases from J, the junction contained 12 bases not matched to a gene. Germline assignment: CDR1 SEHNR and CDR2 FQNEAQ (reference sequence). The CDR3 sequence: CASSSRGQGADNEQFF. The CDR3, as DNA: TGTGCCAGCAGCTCAAGGGGGCAGGGGGCGGATAATGAGCAGTTCTTC.

The gene calls are TRBV18 and TRBJ2-3; 13 bases agree with TRBD2. CDR1 is KGHSH and CDR2 is LQKENI in the germline V gene. The CDR3 runs to 15 residues. V gave up 6 bases and J gave up 5 bases; unmatched junction bases: 5. CDR3 sequence (DNA): TGTGCCAGCTCCCCTGGGACTAGCGGGGTAGATACGCAGTATTTT. Translated, it gives CASSPGTSGVDTQYF. Drawing the rest from reference TRBV18 and TRBJ2-3, the complete variable domain is NAGVMQNPRHLVRRRGQEARLRCSPMKGHSHVYWYRQLPEEGLKFMVYLQKENIIDESGMPKERFSAEFPKEGPSILRIQQVVRGDSAAYFCASSPGTSGVDTQYFGPGTRLTVL.

The J gene is TRBJ2-3, the V gene TRBV19, with 7 bases identical to TRBD2. V shed 3 bases, J shed 2 bases, and the junction held 8 bases outside the gene matches. Germline V gives CDR1 LNHDA, CDR2 SQIVND (reference sequence). The CDR3 contains 16 residues. The CDR3, as DNA: TGTGCCAGTAGTATCTGGGCTAGCGGACACACAGATACGCAGTATTTT. Translation: CASSIWASGHTDTQYF.

J is TRBJ1-3 and V is TRBV4-3; D unclear. There are 14 residues in the CDR3. V was clipped by 4 bases and J by 2 bases, with 9 bases between them. The germline CDR1 and CDR2 sequences are LGHNA and YSLEER. The CDR3 spells CASSRGNAGNTIYF. The CDR3 DNA reads as TGCGCCAGCAGCCGCGGCAACGCTGGAAACACCATATATTTT.

This sequence joins TRBV7-3 and TRBJ2-1; 14 bases are shared with TRBD2. Germline CDR1 and CDR2: SGHTA and FQGTGA. The V gene end was trimmed by 5 bases and the J gene end by 10 bases; junction bases not matched to a gene: 7. This CDR3 spans 15 amino acids. The CDR3 DNA is TGTGCCAGCAGCGAGGGACTAGCGGGGGTGAGGGAGCAGTTCTTC. Its translation is CASSEGLAGVREQFF.

CDR3 amino acids: CASSLEIGLSPLHF. CDR3 bases: TGTGCCAGCAGCTTAGAAATCGGACTTTCGCCCCTCCACTTT. The chain is built from TRBV7-8 and TRBJ1-6; no definite D call. Looked up from germline, CDR1 is SGHVS and CDR2 is FQNEAQ. The CDR3 has 14 residues. With 1 base removed from V and 13 bases from J, the gap between germline ends came to 14 bases.

The CDR3 bases are TGTGCCAGCAGCAGGTCTCCAGATACGCAGTATTTT. Protein: CASSRSPDTQYF. The chain combines TRBV25-1 with TRBJ2-3; D gene unclear. Germline V gives CDR1 MGHDK, CDR2 SYGVNS. This CDR3 is 12 amino acids long. Trimming took 6 bases from V and 4 from J, leaving 8 bases between them.

The table lists this clone with a few counts. The J gene is TRBJ1-2, the V gene TRBV27, with D possibly TRBD1 on 5 matching bases. The germline V gene has CDR1 MNHEY and CDR2 SMNVEV (reference sequence). The CDR3 consists of 14 residues. Trimming left V 4 bases short and J 7 bases short, with 16 bases between. CDR3 in amino acids: CASSYAGPSSGYTF. As DNA, the CDR3 is TGTGCCAGCAGTTACGCGGGGCCCTCGAGTGGCTACACCTTC.

The chain has TRBV11-2 and TRBJ1-4, with D possibly being TRBD1 (6 bases). In germline, CDR1 is SGHAT, CDR2 FQNNGV. CDR3 size: 16 residues. V was pared by 0 bases and J by 8 bases, with 16 bases between. The CDR3 loop is CASSLENNRVDEKLFF. CDR3 DNA: TGTGCCAGCAGCTTAGAGAACAACAGGGTGGACGAAAAACTGTTTTTT.